This T cell receptor beta chain was found in a study of blood T cell repertoires in COVID-19. Study in general: Specimens from acute and convalescent COVID-19 originated in the United States, Italy and Spain. The analysed material was cDNA or gDNA that came from T cells, B-cell-depleted T cells, or PBMCs.

V was cut by 0 bases and J by 6 bases, with 12 bases left in between. Looked up from germline, CDR1 is MGHRA and CDR2 is YSYEKL. The CDR3 is 15 residues long. In this sample, this clone turned up a few times. In the original analysis: Nucleated cell counts were estimated from reference gene primer amplification. The protocol was immunoSEQ multiplex PCR, while the TCRdb copy is restricted to in-frame clones and leaves out a portion. The V and J calls and the clone size are those of that table, but D and trimming were determined from the DNA. The sample includes more than 150,000 clones, about four fifths of them seen just once.

The chain is built from TRBV4-1 and TRBJ1-5; D is unresolved. This TCR was recovered from a man aged 65-85 years who had recovered from COVID-19. The material sequenced was peripheral blood. The DNA for the CDR3 is TGCGCCAGCAGCCAAGATACCGGGTCCGGTCAGCCCCAGCATTTT. As protein: CASSQDTGSGQPQHF.